The entry below describes one TCR beta chain. Its antigen is not identified. Trimming took 0 bases from V and 0 from J, leaving 7 bases between them. CDR1 SGHDT and CDR2 YYEEEE come from the germline V gene. The CDR3 sequence is 15 residues long. The data were taken from a study of CD8 T cells in Susac syndrome. Whole-study findings and limits: The study conceded that relatively few individuals underwent its TCR sequencing and HLA analysis.

Random hexamers were used to reverse transcribe 0.5 to 1 ug of RNA. TCRdb re-derived calls from the immunoSEQ multiplex PCR reads in MiXCR, one entry per CDR3 protein. This table holds about 120,000 distinct CDR3 sequences, nearly 96% found once. The V call is TRBV5-6, the J call TRBJ2-4; D ambiguous. Sequenced sample: CD4+ T cells from PBMCs. The sequence was collected from a human donor with Susac syndrome. CDR3 sequence: CASSLVPGAKNIQYF. CDR3 coding DNA: TGTGCCAGCAGCTTGGTACCGGGAGCCAAAAACATTCAGTACTTC. Full variable domain (rest looked up from reference TRBV5-6 and TRBJ2-4): DAGVTQSPTHLIKTRGQQVTLRCSPKSGHDTVSWYQQALGQGPQFIFQYYEEEERQRGNFPDRFSGHQFPNYSSELNVNALLLGDSALYLCASSLVPGAKNIQYFGAGTRLSVL.